This T cell receptor beta chain was identified during a study of T cell responses to AZD1222 COVID-19 vaccine. Whole-study results and caveats: Baseline seropositives among AZD1222 recipients totaled only 5 or 6.

Turning to this clone: Its matching antigen is unknown.

CDR1 and CDR2 from the germline V gene are SGHTA and FQGNSA. The CDR3 extends over 15 amino acids. Trimming took 4 bases from V and 5 from J, leaving 17 bases between them. Some clones are missing from TCRdb's copy, which holds only in-frame ones; the method was immunoSEQ multiplex PCR. This table has under 150,000 clones, roughly 93% appearing once. The starting material was peripheral blood, obtained 28 days after the second AZD1222 dose. The sequence derives from an adult who received the AZD1222 COVID-19 vaccine. V gene TRBV7-2 combines with J gene TRBJ1-2; no firm D call. In DNA, the CDR3 is TGTGCCAGCAGCTCACACACCGGGGAATTATATGGCTACACCTTC. As protein: CASSSHTGELYGYTF.